This TCR beta chain stems from a study of CD8+ T cells in alopecia areata. About the study: The study gave treated patients oral tofacitinib at 5 to 10 mg twice daily. Treated patients' severity was scored by percentage of affected scalp area. Study-wide results and limits: Sharing of TCRs across patients appeared less clear than in mice, possibly for HLA-related reasons. Expanded CD8+ clones among the top 100, as well as scalp clonality, were significantly decreased by tofacitinib.

Investigators isolated RNA and reverse transcribed it into cDNA to act as the sequencing template. Some clones are missing from TCRdb's copy, which holds only in-frame ones; the method was immunoSEQ multiplex PCR. The table shows 200,000 to 250,000 clones, with just over 65% occurring only once. Trimming shortened V by 3 bases and J by 10 bases, and 8 bases separated the two germline ends. The CDR3 length is 11 residues. Germline V gene lookup returns CDR1 SGHTA and CDR2 FQGNSA. Stated treatment: oral pan-JAK inhibitor, 5-10 mg twice daily. Note on this clone: Its antigen is not known.

Sequencing used CD4+ T cells sorted from blood, obtained around week 46, from a patient treated with tofacitinib. The TCR originated in a human donor with alopecia areata. The chain is built from TRBV7-2 and TRBJ2-3; D unresolved. CDR3 DNA sequence: TGTGCCAGCAGCTTGGTTGAGGCGCAGTATTTT. Encoded protein: CASSLVEAQYF. The full variable domain, rest sourced from reference TRBV7-2 and TRBJ2-3, is GAGVSQSPSNKVTEKGKDVELRCDPISGHTALYWYRQSLGQGLEFLIYFQGNSAPDKSGLPSDRFSAERTGGSVSTLTIQRTQQEDSAVYLCASSLVEAQYFGPGTRLTVL.